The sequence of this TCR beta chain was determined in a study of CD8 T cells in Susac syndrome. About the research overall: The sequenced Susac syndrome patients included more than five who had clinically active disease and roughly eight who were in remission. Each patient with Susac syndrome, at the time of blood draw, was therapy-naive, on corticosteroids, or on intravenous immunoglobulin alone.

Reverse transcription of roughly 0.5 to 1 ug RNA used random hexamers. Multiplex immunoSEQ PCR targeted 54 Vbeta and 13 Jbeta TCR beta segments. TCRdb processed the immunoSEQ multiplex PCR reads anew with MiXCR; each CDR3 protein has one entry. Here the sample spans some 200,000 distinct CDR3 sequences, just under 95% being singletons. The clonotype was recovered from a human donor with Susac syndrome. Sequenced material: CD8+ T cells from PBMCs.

This chain's CDR3 is CASSSGTGVNGYTF. CDR3 sequence (DNA): TGTGCCAGCAGCTCGGGGACAGGGGTGAATGGCTACACCTTC. The chain links TRBV5-4 to TRBJ1-2, with 10 bases that match TRBD1. V lost 3 bases to trimming and J lost 6 bases; unmatched junction nucleotides: 5. This CDR3 is built from 14 residues. Looked up from germline, CDR1 is SGHNT and CDR2 is YYREEE (reference sequence).